These 6 T cell receptor beta chains came from one sample sequenced in a study of T cell repertoires in cytomegalovirus infection. From the reads, TCRdb called clonotypes with MiXCR, one entry per CDR3 protein. Of a few hundred thousand distinct CDR3 sequences in the sample, approximately 25% were seen once. These receptors are not linked to any known antigen. The source was cultured PBMCs, collected from culture after CMV antigen stimulation. The origin of the receptors is a human donor in good health (CMV status not recorded). Some clones in this sample may be carry-over from other donors' samples.

In this sample, this clonotype turned up many times. The chain couples TRBV19 to TRBJ1-5; D unclear. With 9 bases removed from V and 7 bases from J, the gap between germline ends came to 7 bases. Germline V lookup: CDR1 LNHDA, CDR2 SQIVND (reference sequence). The CDR3 is 10 residues long. DNA of the CDR3: TGTGCCAGCGGCGGCCAGCCCCAGCATTTT. Its translation: CASGGQPQHF.

This clonotype was seen a handful of times. The genes are TRBV7-3 and TRBJ1-2, with 10 nucleotides matching TRBD1. This CDR3 region has 15 residues. Germline CDR1 SGHTA, CDR2 FQGTGA. With 5 bases clipped from V and 3 bases from J, the junction kept 6 bases outside the gene matches. This CDR3 reads CASSRTGTGDYGYTF. The CDR3 DNA sequence: TGTGCCAGCAGCCGAACCGGGACAGGGGACTATGGCTACACCTTC.

This clonotype showed up many times. The chain carries TRBV29-1 and TRBJ1-2; 7 positions match TRBD1. The V gene end was trimmed by 1 base and the J gene end by 4 bases; junction bases not matched to a gene: 15. Germline CDR1 and CDR2: SQVTM and ANQGSEA. The CDR3 is made up of 17 amino acids. CDR3 residues: CSVEAGTALLTSYGYTF. CDR3 nucleotides: TGCAGCGTTGAAGCAGGGACAGCTCTGTTAACCAGCTATGGCTACACCTTC.

This clonotype has only one observation. CDR3 region: CSARTVYGYTF. CDR3 bases: TGCAGTGCGCGGACAGTCTATGGCTACACCTTC. This chain uses TRBV20-1 with TRBJ1-2, with a tentative D call TRBD1 (6 bases). The CDR3 has 11 residues. The V end was cut by 6 bases, the J end by 4 bases, with 9 bases between. CDR1 DFQATT and CDR2 SNEGSKA come from the germline V gene (reference sequence).

A word on this clonotype: One junction end does not reproduce the germline sequence, and a read error may be involved. J is TRBJ2-2 and V is TRBV10-3; maybe TRBD1 (5 bases). CDR1 is ENHRY and CDR2 is SYGVKD in the germline V gene. CDR3 size: 14 residues. The CDR3 bases are TGTTCCATCAGAGACACAGGTTCGACCGGGGAGCTGTTTTTT. It codes for CSIRDTGSTGELFF.

The chain carries TRBV7-9 and TRBJ2-1, with 9 bases matching TRBD2. The CDR3 covers 15 residues. The germline CDR1 and CDR2 sequences are SEHNR and FQNEAQ (reference sequence). V shed 4 bases, J shed 6 bases, and the junction held 7 bases outside the gene matches. The CDR3 region is CASSYPGTSSNEQFF. The CDR3 nucleotides read TGTGCCAGCAGCTACCCCGGGACTAGCAGCAATGAGCAGTTCTTC.